This T cell receptor beta chain was sequenced in a study of cytomegalovirus exposure and HLA in healthy donors (dated by TCRdb to between 2016 and 2019). Concerning the study at large: An earlier analysis of some 550 of the donors reported more than 250 Gb of sequence data and roughly 100 million unique TCR beta sequences from 150 million to 200 million T cells. All discovery cohort repertoires had been generated on a single sequencing platform. Along with the approximately 620-subject first cohort, a separate validation cohort of about 110 different subjects was used. On average, around 200,000 unique TCR beta nucleotide sequences were sequenced per donor among 398 genotyped donors of the cohort, with 15% to 20% of those sequences being non-productive. The aim of the study was to test whether cataloging public T cell receptors could identify signatures of past pathogen exposure. Class I and class II HLA loci were covered by the typing at four-digit resolution. Alongside the repertoire data, information on donor age, sex, ethnicity and CMV serostatus was compiled. About 5 DR-DQ haplotypes were handled as single units for association and clustering, since linkage in the cohort was strong. An earlier analysis of approximately 640 of the donors applied high-throughput TCR beta sequencing to assess whether each TCR beta V gene segment acted as functional or pseudogenic. Of the roughly 420 genotyped donors, 65% to 90% were placed in the genetic ancestry cluster associated with self-reported Caucasian donors. To study patterns of TCR occurrence, a later analysis re-analyzed previously published TCR beta repertoires from 666 donors and added high-resolution HLA genotyping. Typing coverage differed by locus: A, B, C, DRB1 and DQB1 were typed in roughly 629-630 donors, DQA1 in 522, DPA1 in 600 to 610, and DPB1 in just under 490. The later analysis used no new phenotypic data to find candidate immune exposures, relying instead on TCR beta sequences and their occurrence across donors. The study combined high-throughput TCR immunosequencing, statistical association of individual TCRs with disease status, and machine learning to predict cytomegalovirus infection status. An early release covering about 600 HLA-typed donors comprised 250 to 350 gigabases of sequencing data and roughly 85 million unique TCR sequences. The T cell repertoires of under 700 subjects were profiled by immunosequencing and related to cytomegalovirus serostatus. A later genetic analysis used genome-wide SNP genotypes for about 65% of the 666 donors, treating that subset as a discovery cohort.

On this clone itself: The antigen this receptor binds is unknown. Per-base qualities were not stored, and no clone one base away is much larger.

Libraries were made using the immunoSEQ multiplex PCR assay. The multiplex PCR relied on a mix of 60 forward primers for TCR Vbeta segments and 13 reverse primers for TCR Jbeta segments. The CDR3 region of rearranged TCR beta genes was amplified from genomic DNA by a multiplex PCR assay. The Illumina HiSeq System was used to sequence the amplified TCR beta libraries as 87-base-pair reads. As for the authors' bioinformatics: A later analysis counted approximately 76 million unique TCR beta chains across the 600 to 850 repertoires, and around 9.9 million of these chains were shared by at least two donors. A nearest-neighbor algorithm error-corrected the raw reads and collapsed the reads into unique sequences, merging closely related sequences to remove PCR and sequencing errors. To assign V, D and J gene segments, CDR3 sequences were aligned to IMGT reference sequences. For a sequence to be retained, a match of at least six nucleotides to both a V gene segment and a J gene segment was required. Rearrangements were classified as productive when the CDR3 lacked stop codons and remained in frame with V and J, and all other rearrangements were classified as non-productive. CDR3 was defined according to IMGT convention as the region running from the second conserved V-encoded cysteine to the conserved J-encoded phenylalanine. Sequences without an unambiguous match to a single V gene segment were excluded from the earlier analysis of 450 to 750 of the donors. In an earlier analysis of around 590 of the donors, a V segment was called functional when productive rearrangements were above 56.7%, and segregating when the standard deviation between donors exceeded 5%. A statistical classification framework was built for diagnosing cytomegalovirus status from the catalog of TCR beta chain sequences. In a later analysis, TCR nucleotide sequences were compared against IMGT/GENE-DB human TR gene sequences so that V and J genes could be assigned. Using the TCRdist pipeline, a later analysis assigned CDR3 sequences along with most-parsimonious VDJ recombination scenarios. A later analysis defined each TCR beta chain by its CDR3 amino acid sequence plus V-gene family, and excluded reads lacking a unique V-gene family. A later analysis removed 592 highly shared, low-generation-probability nucleotide sequences to deal with suspected cross-contamination and a sequencing artifact. In a later analysis, a clonal expansion index for each public chain was calculated from normalized within-repertoire ranks of inferred template counts. In a later analysis, generation probabilities were computed using a VDJ recombination model fitted to out-of-frame rearrangements, and the results were checked against IGoR. A later analysis scored TCR-TCR, TCR-HLA and TCR-CMV co-occurrence with hypergeometric tests, applying a repertoire-size bias correction to TCR pairs. A later analysis estimated false discovery rates by permuting HLA or CMV assignments 20 times. A later analysis grouped co-occurring TCRs with DBSCAN, adding TCRdist sequence similarity when clustering within HLA-allele-positive subsets. Repertoires with fewer than 30,000 or more than 120,000 public chains were left out of co-occurrence clustering, as were five repertoires with anomalous nucleotide sharing. TCRdb holds this immuneACCESS table with in-frame rearrangements only. Some clones are missing; in checked studies, unresolved V genes explain under half, and the rest has no known cause. V and J calls and clone size are as listed in that table; D and trimming were resolved from the DNA. The sample table records about 300,000 clones; about nine tenths of these occur just once. 3% to 4% of the sample lies in the top ten.

The research as a whole found: The 87-base-pair reads could not distinguish some IMGT-functional V segments, including TRBV6-2 and TRBV6-3, so those segments were excluded. The sequencing pipeline was judged likely to have produced a cluster of highly shared sequence variants as a technical artifact. In an earlier analysis of some 500 of the donors, most TCR beta V segments were observed in productive rearrangements about 87% or about 30% of the time, broadly matching IMGT annotations. The classifier was reported to diagnose cytomegalovirus status with high specificity and sensitivity in both the original cohort and the validation cohort. Compared with the roughly 700-donor mean, donors in an Asian-associated ancestry cluster had fewer N-insertions in productive TCRs, according to a later genetic analysis. The study listed approximately 150 TCR beta chains as associated with cytomegalovirus. According to a later analysis, most CMV-associated TCR beta chains appeared to be HLA-restricted, and the HLA associations seemed to be driven largely by CMV exposure. In a later analysis, HLA-associated TCR beta chains were found to be more clonally expanded and to have lower generation probabilities than equally common non-associated chains. The only immune exposure information available for the cohort was CMV serostatus. Linkage disequilibrium might explain the correlated functional status among segregating V segments, but an unknown experimental factor could not be ruled out. A later genetic analysis associated a missense DCLRE1C variant with V-gene and J-gene trimming of TCR beta chains, and an independent cohort replicated the association. A later analysis found that TCR association rates varied across HLA loci, with DRB1 alleles showing the most associated TCRs and HLA-C alleles the fewest. A further reported finding was that TCR beta sequences accurately predicted the HLA-A and HLA-B alleles for most subjects in the first cohort. A later analysis reported that several top co-occurrence clusters appeared linked to parvovirus B19, influenza, CMV and Epstein-Barr virus. Because counts were too low, approximately 18 rarely observed V segments, including chromosome 9 orphons, were excluded from the earlier analysis of some 590 of the donors. The cohort was sequenced for TCR beta chains only, and without alpha or paired-chain data the features that could be detected were limited. Because HLA typing was missing for some donors at each locus, association tests included only the typed subset. It was suggested by the authors that the approach could potentially be generalized to other disease states and immunological phenotypes. Sequencing depth was assumed to be roughly uniform across donors in the presence/absence analyses, though that assumption may not hold. A few of the identified cytomegalovirus-associated TCR beta chains were confirmed in vitro to be specific for cytomegalovirus antigens. Most TCR sequences were seen in very few donors, while some public TCRs were found in many individuals. Specific HLA alleles were associated with 15,000 to 20,000 TCR beta sequences at a false discovery rate of 0.05 in a later analysis. Assigning TCR associations to individual alleles was difficult when HLA alleles, especially DR and DQ, strongly co-occurred.

Measured from the cysteine to the phenylalanine, the CDR3 is 15 residues long. Just CDR3 DNA is preserved here, 45 bases in frame from base 1. Trimming takes 6 bases off V and 4 bases off J; junction bases not matched to a gene: 8. CDR1 and CDR2, per the germline V gene (reference sequence), are MNHEY and SMNVEV. The cohort comprised fewer than 700 healthy bone marrow donors. At the time of sampling, every cohort member was nominally healthy, though immune exposures that went unrecorded were likely present. The donor tested CMV seropositive and was one of the 289 seropositive cohort members. Every donor gave a peripheral blood sample, and the peripheral blood mononuclear cells from that sample were used for TCR beta sequencing. The Qiagen DNeasy Blood Extraction Kit was used to extract genomic DNA from the blood cell samples.

The TCR originated in a man aged 35-49 years in good health and CMV-seropositive. The sample consisted of PBMCs. The rearrangement joined TRBV27 to TRBJ2-7; 11 junctional bases match TRBD2. Read as DNA, the sequence is TGTGCCAGCAGGTTAGCGGGAGGGTTAAGTTACGAGCAGTACTTC. This codes for CASRLAGGLSYEQYF.